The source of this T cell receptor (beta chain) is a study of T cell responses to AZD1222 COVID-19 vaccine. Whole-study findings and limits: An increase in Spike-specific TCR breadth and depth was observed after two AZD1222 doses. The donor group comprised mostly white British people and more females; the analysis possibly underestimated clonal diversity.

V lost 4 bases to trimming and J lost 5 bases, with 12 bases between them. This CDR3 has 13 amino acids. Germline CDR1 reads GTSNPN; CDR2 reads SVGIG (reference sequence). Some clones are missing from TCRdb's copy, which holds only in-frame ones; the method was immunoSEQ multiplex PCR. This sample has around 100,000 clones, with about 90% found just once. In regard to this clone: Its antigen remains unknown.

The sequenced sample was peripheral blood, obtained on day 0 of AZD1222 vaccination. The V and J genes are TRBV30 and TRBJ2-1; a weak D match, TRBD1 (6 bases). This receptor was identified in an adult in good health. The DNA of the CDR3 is TGTGCCTGGACGAACAGGGTGGACAATGAGCAGTTCTTC. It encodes CAWTNRVDNEQFF.